This is a list of T cell receptor beta chains from one sample in a study of T-cell reconstitution after alpha-beta-depleted transplantation in children. TCRdb re-derived calls from the PCR reads in MiXCR, one entry per CDR3 protein. This sample has over 400,000 distinct CDR3 sequences, with approximately 13% found just once. Sample: PBMCs from the stem cell graft donor, taken from the stem cell graft. All receptors come from a human donor who donated a stem cell graft to a child with combined immunodeficiency. Each CDR3 is given with its conserved first and last residue. The order of the fields is CDR3 DNA, CDR3 protein, CDR3 length, clone size, D gene, V gene, J gene. The D gene is left open where the match is weak. Size is omitted from some rows. Given values are once, few, many or a class for expanded clones.

CDR3 DNA: TGTGCCTGGACGGAAGGATCGGGGCAGTACTTC
CDR3 protein: CAWTEGSGQYF
CDR3 length: 11
clone size: once
D gene: .
V gene: TRBV30
J gene: TRBJ2-7

CDR3 DNA: TGTGCCAGCAGCCAAGAGCCCCGTCCTTTCACAGATACGCAGTATTTT
CDR3 protein: CASSQEPRPFTDTQYF
CDR3 length: 16
clone size: many
D gene: .
V gene: TRBV4-2
J gene: TRBJ2-3

CDR3 DNA: TGTGCCAGCATTCGGACGGGAAATCAGCCCCAGCATTTT
CDR3 protein: CASIRTGNQPQHF
CDR3 length: 13
clone size: .
D gene: .
V gene: TRBV6-1
J gene: TRBJ1-5

CDR3 DNA: TGTGCCAGCAGACCAGGACAGGGCACCGGGGAGCTGTTTTTT
CDR3 protein: CASRPGQGTGELFF
CDR3 length: 14
clone size: .
D gene: TRBD1
V gene: TRBV6-2/TRBV6-3
J gene: TRBJ2-2

CDR3 DNA: TGTGCCATCAGTGAGTCCCTGCCCGGGACTAGCGGTATCGAGCAGTACTTC
CDR3 protein: CAISESLPGTSGIEQYF
CDR3 length: 17
clone size: many
D gene: TRBD2
V gene: TRBV10-3
J gene: TRBJ2-7

CDR3 DNA: TGTGCCACCAGCAGAGATCGGTTAGGCGTCTCTCCCGTGACCCAGTACTTC
CDR3 protein: CATSRDRLGVSPVTQYF
CDR3 length: 17
clone size: few
D gene: .
V gene: TRBV15
J gene: TRBJ2-5

CDR3 DNA: TGTGCCAGCAGCTTAGGTGTTCGGGGGCAAGAGACCCAGTACTTC
CDR3 protein: CASSLGVRGQETQYF
CDR3 length: 15
clone size: .
D gene: .
V gene: TRBV11-2
J gene: TRBJ2-5

CDR3 DNA: TGCGCCAGCAGCTTGGAGCCGCGGACAGGGATCTCTGGGGCCAACGTCCTGACTTTC
CDR3 protein: CASSLEPRTGISGANVLTF
CDR3 length: 19
clone size: .
D gene: TRBD1
V gene: TRBV5-1
J gene: TRBJ2-6

CDR3 DNA: TGTGCCAGCGGTTCTGGGGCCGAGCAGTACTTC
CDR3 protein: CASGSGAEQYF
CDR3 length: 11
clone size: .
D gene: .
V gene: TRBV7-3
J gene: TRBJ2-7

CDR3 DNA: TGTGCTAGTCCCGGCTCCAAGTGGCCAGAAGCTTTCTTT
CDR3 protein: CASPGSKWPEAFF
CDR3 length: 13
clone size: .
D gene: .
V gene: TRBV12-5
J gene: TRBJ1-1

CDR3 DNA: TGTGCCAGCAGCCCAAGGACAAACATGAACACTGAAGCTTTCTTT
CDR3 protein: CASSPRTNMNTEAFF
CDR3 length: 15
clone size: few
D gene: .
V gene: TRBV7-9
J gene: TRBJ1-1

CDR3 DNA: TGTGCCAGCAGCCAAGATCAGGGGGCTGGGGAGACCCAGTACTTC
CDR3 protein: CASSQDQGAGETQYF
CDR3 length: 15
clone size: .
D gene: TRBD1
V gene: TRBV4-2
J gene: TRBJ2-5

CDR3 DNA: TGCAGCGTTGCACTGATAGCCAAAAACATTCAGTACTTC
CDR3 protein: CSVALIAKNIQYF
CDR3 length: 13
clone size: few
D gene: .
V gene: TRBV29-1
J gene: TRBJ2-4

CDR3 DNA: TGTGCCACCAGCAGGGACGGGACCTACGAGCAGTACTTC
CDR3 protein: CATSRDGTYEQYF
CDR3 length: 13
clone size: .
D gene: .
V gene: TRBV15
J gene: TRBJ2-7

CDR3 DNA: TGTGCCAGCAGTGAGACAGGGGTAGAGACCCAGTACTTC
CDR3 protein: CASSETGVETQYF
CDR3 length: 13
clone size: many
D gene: TRBD1
V gene: TRBV12-3/TRBV12-4
J gene: TRBJ2-5

CDR3 DNA: TGTGCCAGCAGCCCTGTCGGAGGGGGCCGGAAATTTTTGGATACGCAGTATTTT
CDR3 protein: CASSPVGGGRKFLDTQYF
CDR3 length: 18
clone size: .
D gene: .
V gene: TRBV11-2
J gene: TRBJ2-3